One T cell receptor beta chain is described in this entry. Its antigen is not known. This specimen comes from a study of shared clonotypes between healthy human individuals. Study findings and constraints: Large sequencing depth failed to make sorted-subset sequencing complete, rarefaction showed. Memory subsets generally showed lower estimated richness than naive subsets. Approximately 4.9% of naive CD4 clonotypes were shared across a few donors.

The CDR3 loop spans 17 amino acids. Germline-derived CDR1 and CDR2 are SGHTA and FQGTGA. The germline V and J ends were trimmed by 2 bases and 4 bases, with 19 bases remaining between them. Original data processing: Filtering differed since immunoSEQ provided only junctions, with no quality scores. Assay: immunoSEQ multiplex PCR; the TCRdb copy retains only in-frame clones and omits some. V and J calls and clone size are copied from that table; D and trimming were computed from the DNA. The sample holds fewer than 400,000 clones; roughly 70% are singletons and the top ten take about 9.3%. The receptor's source is a young man in good health. Sequences were obtained from memory CD4+ T cells sorted from blood. Subset reported: CD45RA-negative fraction. The chain links TRBV7-3 to TRBJ2-3; TRBD2 might be the D (6 bases). CDR3 DNA: TGTGCCAGCAGCTTATCTGGCGGGATAGGTAGGGCAGATACGCAGTATTTT. It is translated as CASSLSGGIGRADTQYF.